This T cell receptor beta chain was identified in a study of T cell changes during pregnancy in multiple sclerosis. Trimming cost V 2 bases and J 4 bases; bases outside gene matches: 8. CDR3 length: 15 residues. Germline CDR1 and CDR2: SGHRS and YFSETQ. The data were produced by immunoSEQ multiplex PCR, yet TCRdb's version contains in-frame clones alone and is incomplete. The sample contains approximately 63,000 clones, 93% of which appear only once. The receptor was derived from a female donor with multiple sclerosis, enrolled in a pregnancy study. This material consisted of CD8+ T cells from peripheral blood mononuclear cells, taken in the third trimester of pregnancy. This rearrangement joins TRBV5-1 to TRBJ1-2, with 7 bases identical to TRBD1. In nucleotides, the CDR3 is TGCGCCAGCAGCTTAACAGGGGAGGCTCTCTATGGCTACACCTTC. The encoded protein is CASSLTGEALYGYTF.